The table lists the clone carrying this T cell receptor (beta chain) with many counts. Its matching antigen is unknown. The time point is: persistent/refractory GD, antithyroid drugs over 5 years with positive TRAb. PBMC-derived RNA was used for the TCR library. Diagnosis followed American Thyroid Association guidelines for Graves' disease. The peripheral blood volume drawn was roughly 8.7 milliliters, and it was collected into EDTA tubes. The data originate from a study of regulatory T cells in long-lasting Graves disease. Study results and limitations: TRBV28, TRBJ1-2 and TRBJ2-5 were segments that persistent disease favored. TCR diversity was lower in persistent than newly diagnosed Graves' disease.

The authors built TCR beta libraries using iRepertoire HTBI primers and Arm-PCR of CDR3 regions. One entry per CDR3 protein results from TCRdb running MiXCR on the multiplex PCR reads. The data hold around 450,000 distinct CDR3 sequences, with approximately 21% observed a single time. The trim removed 2 bases at V and 5 bases at J, leaving 2 bases unmatched. Germline CDR1 MNHEY, CDR2 SVGEGT. The CDR3 runs to 14 residues. The source was peripheral blood mononuclear cells (PBMCs), collected when the disease was refractory, from a patient treated with antithyroid drugs. This sequence joins TRBV6-2 or TRBV6-3 and TRBJ2-4, with 8 bases lining up with TRBD1. This TCR came from a female donor with Graves disease. This CDR3 is CASSYGQGQNIQYF. The CDR3 region has the DNA TGTGCCAGCAGTTACGGACAGGGCCAAAACATTCAGTACTTC.